These 2 T cell receptor beta chains were all obtained from the same sample, sequenced in a study of Ad26.COV2.S vaccination and SARS-CoV-2 variants. As to treatment: some 20 received Ad26.COV2.S at low or high dose, single or two shots; about five received placebo; per-sample allocation not given. Samples came from day 63 after the first vaccine or placebo injection. Assay: immunoSEQ multiplex PCR; the TCRdb copy retains only in-frame clones and omits some. The sample yields 380,000 or so clones, approximately 83% seen once. Material: peripheral blood, obtained in a trial of Ad26.COV2.S vaccine versus placebo. These receptor sequences come from a person aged 18-60 years who received the Ad26.COV2.S COVID-19 vaccine or a placebo.

Only one count was recorded for this clone. The chain recombines TRBV2 with TRBJ1-6; no firm D call. Germline V CDR1 and CDR2: SNHLY, FYNNEI. V dropped 4 bases and J dropped 10 bases, with 11 bases sitting between them. The length of the CDR3 is 13 residues. The CDR3 coding sequence is TGTGCCAGCAGTGTCTACGGTTTGTCACCCCTCCACTTT. Residues: CASSVYGLSPLHF.

Written as DNA, the CDR3 is TGTGCCAGCAGTTGGGTGGGGGGTCTTAACTATGGCTACACCTTC. Protein: CASSWVGGLNYGYTF. The chain has TRBV27 and TRBJ1-2, with D perhaps TRBD1 (5 bases). The CDR3 spans 15 residues. The germline V and J ends were trimmed by 4 bases and 1 base, with 13 bases remaining between them. Per the germline V gene, CDR1 is MNHEY and CDR2 is SMNVEV (reference sequence).